This is a list of T cell receptor beta chains from one sample in a study of blood T cells in healthy people across ages. TCRdb redid the calling of the 5' RACE reads with MiXCR, one entry per CDR3 protein. The profile shows about 680,000 distinct CDR3 sequences, around 48% of them singletons. Input material: blood. The receptor source for this set is a woman in her sixties or seventies in good health. The CDR3 runs from the conserved cysteine through the conserved F or W.

J | V | CDR3
TRBJ2-3 | TRBV5-1 | CASSLGDFSSTDTQYF
TRBJ1-2 | TRBV6-1 | CASSEIGQAPRGYTF
TRBJ1-4 | TRBV27 | CASSSVEAPREKLFF
TRBJ2-4 | TRBV7-6 | CASSPSAETQQYF
TRBJ2-5 | TRBV25-1 | CASSESTGEQYF
TRBJ2-3 | TRBV20-1 | CSARDGQGKLYTDTQYF
TRBJ2-5 | TRBV28 | CASSPSRAGRVETQYF
TRBJ2-7 | TRBV28 | CASSGLFRVYEQYF
TRBJ2-3 | TRBV14 | CASSKGTSADTQYF
TRBJ2-5 | TRBV4-2 | CASSQGGTGTGVRETQYF
TRBJ1-2 | TRBV28 | CATADSNYGYTF
TRBJ2-5 | TRBV21-1 | CASPRGQSETQYF
TRBJ2-7 | TRBV9 | CASSVVPGLSYEQYF
TRBJ2-7 | TRBV18 | CASSRPGQGYHEQYF
TRBJ2-5 | TRBV6-1 | CASGSSGGGETQYF
TRBJ2-3 | TRBV4-3 | CASSQVLAGRDTQYF
TRBJ1-3 | TRBV20-1 | CSAGTESRNTIYF
TRBJ2-7 | TRBV21-1 | CASSKRGKGVPYEQYF
TRBJ1-1 | TRBV7-2 | CASSSAYRANTEAFF
TRBJ2-5 | TRBV3-1 | CASSHTGLEQYF
TRBJ2-7 | TRBV12-3/TRBV12-4 | CASSTPSKPYEQYF
TRBJ1-1 | TRBV6-2/TRBV6-3 | CASSPVMLNTEAFF
TRBJ2-3 | TRBV27 | CASSLGGPKGPDTQYF
TRBJ1-5 | TRBV9 | CASSPTGREQPQHF
TRBJ2-5 | TRBV24-1 | CATSDPGTEQETQYF
TRBJ2-5 | TRBV5-1 | CASSLSGGGETQYF
TRBJ1-6 | TRBV14 | CASSQHRVKGSPLHF
TRBJ2-3 | TRBV11-1 | CASSLAWSGRGPDTQYF
TRBJ1-5 | TRBV27 | CASSLDRYQPQHF
TRBJ2-3 | TRBV20-1 | CSAREPARAGDTQYF
TRBJ2-1 | TRBV12-3/TRBV12-4 | CASTSMTSGRAGNEQFF
TRBJ2-3 | TRBV20-1 | CSASPPGLAGGGIDADTQYF
TRBJ1-6 | TRBV30 | CAWSVRPGNSPLHF
TRBJ2-5 | TRBV7-3 | CASSRGGPQETQYF
TRBJ2-5 | TRBV7-2 | CASSLGQKPETQYF
TRBJ2-5 | TRBV28 | CASSPIGTSGRSSIGQETQYF
TRBJ1-4 | TRBV7-6 | CASSLDGSTNEKLFF
TRBJ2-1 | TRBV18 | CASSPPGLRREYNEQFF
TRBJ2-1 | TRBV28 | CASSPRGSGRENEQFF
TRBJ2-3 | TRBV11-2 | CASRSRTSGGIHTDTQYF
TRBJ1-5 | TRBV7-8 | CASSWGSYQPQHF